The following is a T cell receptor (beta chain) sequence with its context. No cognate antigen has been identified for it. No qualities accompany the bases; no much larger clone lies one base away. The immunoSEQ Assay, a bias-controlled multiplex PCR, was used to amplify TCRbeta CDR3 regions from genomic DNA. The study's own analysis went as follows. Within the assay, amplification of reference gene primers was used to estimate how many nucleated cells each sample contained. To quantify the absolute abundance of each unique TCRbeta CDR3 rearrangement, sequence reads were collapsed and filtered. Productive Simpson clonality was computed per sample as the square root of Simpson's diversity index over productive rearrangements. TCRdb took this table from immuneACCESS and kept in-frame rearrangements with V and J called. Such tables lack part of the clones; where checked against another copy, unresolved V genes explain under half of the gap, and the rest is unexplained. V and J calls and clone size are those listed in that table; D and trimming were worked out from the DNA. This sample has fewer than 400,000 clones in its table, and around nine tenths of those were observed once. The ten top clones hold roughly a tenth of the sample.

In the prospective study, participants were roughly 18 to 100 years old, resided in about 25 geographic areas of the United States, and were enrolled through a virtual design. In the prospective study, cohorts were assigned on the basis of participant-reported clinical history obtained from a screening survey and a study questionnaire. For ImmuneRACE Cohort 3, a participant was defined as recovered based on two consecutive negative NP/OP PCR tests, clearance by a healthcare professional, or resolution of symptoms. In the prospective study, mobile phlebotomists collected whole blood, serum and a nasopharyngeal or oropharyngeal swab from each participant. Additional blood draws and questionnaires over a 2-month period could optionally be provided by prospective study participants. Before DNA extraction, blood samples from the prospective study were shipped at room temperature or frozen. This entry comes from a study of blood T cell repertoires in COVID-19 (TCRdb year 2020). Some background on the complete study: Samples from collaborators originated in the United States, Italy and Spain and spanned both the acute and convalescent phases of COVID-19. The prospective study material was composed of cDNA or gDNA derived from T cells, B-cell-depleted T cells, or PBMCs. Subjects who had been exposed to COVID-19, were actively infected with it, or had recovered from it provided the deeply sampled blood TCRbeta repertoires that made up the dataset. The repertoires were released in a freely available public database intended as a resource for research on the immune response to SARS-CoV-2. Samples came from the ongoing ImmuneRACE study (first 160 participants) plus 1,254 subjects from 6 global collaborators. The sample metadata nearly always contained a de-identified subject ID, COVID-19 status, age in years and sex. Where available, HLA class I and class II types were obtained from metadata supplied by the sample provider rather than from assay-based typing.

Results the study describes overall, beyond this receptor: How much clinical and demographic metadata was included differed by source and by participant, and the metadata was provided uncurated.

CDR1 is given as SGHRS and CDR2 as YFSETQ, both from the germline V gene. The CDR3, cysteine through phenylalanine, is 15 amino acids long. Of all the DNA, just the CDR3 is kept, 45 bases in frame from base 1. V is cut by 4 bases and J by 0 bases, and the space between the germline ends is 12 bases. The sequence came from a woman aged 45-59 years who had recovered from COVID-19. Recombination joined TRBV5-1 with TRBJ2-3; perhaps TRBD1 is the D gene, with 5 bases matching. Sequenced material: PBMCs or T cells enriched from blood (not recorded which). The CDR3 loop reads CASSHFRQSTDTQYF. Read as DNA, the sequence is TGCGCCAGCAGCCACTTCCGACAGAGCACAGATACGCAGTATTTT.